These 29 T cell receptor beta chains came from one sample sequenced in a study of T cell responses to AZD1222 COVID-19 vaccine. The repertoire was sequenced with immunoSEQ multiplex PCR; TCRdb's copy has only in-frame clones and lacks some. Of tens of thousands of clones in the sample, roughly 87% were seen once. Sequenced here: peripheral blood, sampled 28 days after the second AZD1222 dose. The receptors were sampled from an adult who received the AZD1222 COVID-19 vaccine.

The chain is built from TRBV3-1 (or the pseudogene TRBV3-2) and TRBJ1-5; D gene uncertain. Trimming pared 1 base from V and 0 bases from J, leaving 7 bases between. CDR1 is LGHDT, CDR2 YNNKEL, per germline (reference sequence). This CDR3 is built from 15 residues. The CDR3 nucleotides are TGTGCCAGCAGCCAAGTGGCGGGTAGCAATCAGCCCCAGCATTTT. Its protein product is CASSQVAGSNQPQHF.

CDR3 coding DNA: TGCGCCAGCAGCCCTACCGAGCGGGGAGGGTCCTACGAGCAGTACTTC. Encoded protein: CASSPTERGGSYEQYF. The chain carries TRBV5-1 and TRBJ2-7; 7 bases map to TRBD2. Germline V gives CDR1 SGHRS, CDR2 YFSETQ. The CDR3 is 16 amino acids. The V segment lost 4 bases and the J segment 1 base; nucleotides outside the gene matches: 11.

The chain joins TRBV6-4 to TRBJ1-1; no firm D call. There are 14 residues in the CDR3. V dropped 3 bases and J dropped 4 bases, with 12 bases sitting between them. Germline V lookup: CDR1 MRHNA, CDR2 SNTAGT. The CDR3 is CASSDYEGSTEAFF. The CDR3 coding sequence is TGTGCCAGCAGTGATTACGAGGGTAGCACTGAAGCTTTCTTT.

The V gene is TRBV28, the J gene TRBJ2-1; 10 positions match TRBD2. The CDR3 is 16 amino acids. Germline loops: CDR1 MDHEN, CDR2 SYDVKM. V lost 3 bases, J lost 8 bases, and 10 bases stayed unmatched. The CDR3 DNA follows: TGTGCCAGCAGTTTTCTCACAGGACTAGCGGATGATGAGCAGTTCTTC. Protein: CASSFLTGLADDEQFF. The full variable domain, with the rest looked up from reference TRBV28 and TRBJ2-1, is DVKVTQSSRYLVKRTGEKVFLECVQDMDHENMFWYRQDPGLGLRLIYFSYDVKMKEKGDIPEGYSVSREKKERFSLILESASTNQTSMYLCASSFLTGLADDEQFFGPGTRLTVL.

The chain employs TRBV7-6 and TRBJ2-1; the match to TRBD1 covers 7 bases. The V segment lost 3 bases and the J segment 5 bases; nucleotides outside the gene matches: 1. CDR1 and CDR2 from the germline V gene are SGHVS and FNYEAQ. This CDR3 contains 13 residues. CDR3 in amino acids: CASSFGQDNEQFF. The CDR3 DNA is TGTGCCAGCAGCTTCGGACAGGACAATGAGCAGTTCTTC.

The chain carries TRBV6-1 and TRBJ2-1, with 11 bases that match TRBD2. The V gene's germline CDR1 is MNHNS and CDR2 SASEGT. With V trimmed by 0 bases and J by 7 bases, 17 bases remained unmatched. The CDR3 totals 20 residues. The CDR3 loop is CASSEARNPNLAGGRNEQFF. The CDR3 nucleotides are TGTGCCAGCAGTGAAGCCCGAAACCCGAATCTAGCGGGAGGTAGAAATGAGCAGTTCTTC.

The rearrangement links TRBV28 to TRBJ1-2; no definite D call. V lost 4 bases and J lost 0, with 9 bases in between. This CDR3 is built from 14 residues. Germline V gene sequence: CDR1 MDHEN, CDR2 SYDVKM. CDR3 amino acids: CASSSDGTNYGYTF. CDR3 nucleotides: TGTGCCAGCAGTTCGGACGGGACTAACTATGGCTACACCTTC.

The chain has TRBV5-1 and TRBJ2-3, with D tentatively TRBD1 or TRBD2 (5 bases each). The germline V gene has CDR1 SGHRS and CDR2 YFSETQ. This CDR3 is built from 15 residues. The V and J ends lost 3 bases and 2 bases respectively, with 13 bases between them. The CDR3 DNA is TGCGCCAGCAGCTGGGGACCGGGATCCACAGATACGCAGTATTTT. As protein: CASSWGPGSTDTQYF. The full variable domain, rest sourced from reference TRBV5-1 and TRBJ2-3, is KAGVTQTPRYLIKTRGQQVTLSCSPISGHRSVSWYQQTPGQGLQFLFEYFSETQRNKGNFPGRFSGRQFSNSRSEMNVSTLELGDSALYLCASSWGPGSTDTQYFGPGTRLTVL.

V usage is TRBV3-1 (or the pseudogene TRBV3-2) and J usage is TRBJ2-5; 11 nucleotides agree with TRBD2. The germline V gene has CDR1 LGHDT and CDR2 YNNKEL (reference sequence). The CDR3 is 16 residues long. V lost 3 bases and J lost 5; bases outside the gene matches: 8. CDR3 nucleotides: TGTGCCAGCAGCCATCGCACTAGCGGGAGCATTGAGACCCAGTACTTC. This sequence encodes CASSHRTSGSIETQYF.

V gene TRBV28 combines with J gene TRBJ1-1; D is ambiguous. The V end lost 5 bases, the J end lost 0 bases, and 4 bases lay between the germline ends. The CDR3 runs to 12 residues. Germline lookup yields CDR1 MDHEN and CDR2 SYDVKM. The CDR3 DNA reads TGTGCCAGCAGTCCGATGAACACTGAAGCTTTCTTT. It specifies CASSPMNTEAFF.

The CDR3 reads CASSLGGFPYEQYF. The CDR3 DNA reads TGTGCCAGCAGCTTAGGGGGGTTCCCCTACGAGCAGTACTTC. This chain joins TRBV7-9 and TRBJ2-7, with D tentatively TRBD1 or TRBD2 (5 bases each). The germline CDR1 and CDR2 sequences are SEHNR and FQNEAQ (reference sequence). V lost 1 base, J lost 2 bases, and 9 bases lay in between. CDR3 length: 14 residues.

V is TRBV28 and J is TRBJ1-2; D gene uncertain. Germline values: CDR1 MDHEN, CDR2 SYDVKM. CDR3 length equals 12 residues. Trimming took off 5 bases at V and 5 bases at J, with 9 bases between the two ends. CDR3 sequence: CASSRETYGYTF. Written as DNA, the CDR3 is TGTGCCAGCAGTCGCGAAACGTATGGCTACACCTTC.

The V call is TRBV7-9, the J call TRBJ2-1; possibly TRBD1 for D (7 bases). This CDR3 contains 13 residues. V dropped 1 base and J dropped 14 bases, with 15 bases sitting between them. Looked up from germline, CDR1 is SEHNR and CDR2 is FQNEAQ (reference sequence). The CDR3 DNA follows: TGTGCCAGCAGCTTAGGAGGGGGGCAGGGGGAGTTCTTC. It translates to CASSLGGGQGEFF.

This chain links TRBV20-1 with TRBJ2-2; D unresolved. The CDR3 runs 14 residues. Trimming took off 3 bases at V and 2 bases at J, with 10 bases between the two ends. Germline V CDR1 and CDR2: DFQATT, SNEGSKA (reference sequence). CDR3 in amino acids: CSASSRSNTGELFF. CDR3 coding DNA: TGCAGTGCTAGTAGCAGGTCTAACACCGGGGAGCTGTTTTTT.

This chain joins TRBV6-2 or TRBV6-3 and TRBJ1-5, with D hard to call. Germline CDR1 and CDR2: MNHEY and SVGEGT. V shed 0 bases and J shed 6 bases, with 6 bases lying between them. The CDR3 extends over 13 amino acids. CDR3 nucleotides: TGTGCCAGCAGTTACTCTTGGGGTCAGCCCCAGCATTTT. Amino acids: CASSYSWGQPQHF.

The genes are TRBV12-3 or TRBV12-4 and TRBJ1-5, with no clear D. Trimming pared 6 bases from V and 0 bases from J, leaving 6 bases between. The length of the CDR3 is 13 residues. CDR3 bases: TGTGCCAGCAGGGGCCCTAGCAATCAGCCCCAGCATTTT. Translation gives CASRGPSNQPQHF.

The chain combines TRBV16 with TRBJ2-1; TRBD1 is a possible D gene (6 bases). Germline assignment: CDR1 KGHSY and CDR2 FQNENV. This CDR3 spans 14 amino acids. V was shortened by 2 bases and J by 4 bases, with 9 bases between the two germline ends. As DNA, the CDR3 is TGTGCCAGCAGCCAAACGGACAGATACAATGAGCAGTTCTTC. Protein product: CASSQTDRYNEQFF.

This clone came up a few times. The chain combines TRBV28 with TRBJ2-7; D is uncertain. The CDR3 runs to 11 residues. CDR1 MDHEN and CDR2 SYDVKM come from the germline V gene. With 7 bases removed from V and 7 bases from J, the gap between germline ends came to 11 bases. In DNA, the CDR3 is TGTGCCAGCACCCTGTTGGGGGAGCAGTACTTC. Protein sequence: CASTLLGEQYF.

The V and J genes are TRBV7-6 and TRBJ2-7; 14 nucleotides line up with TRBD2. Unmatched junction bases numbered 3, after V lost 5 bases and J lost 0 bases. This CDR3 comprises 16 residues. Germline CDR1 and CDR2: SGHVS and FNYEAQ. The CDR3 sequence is CASSLGTSGGSYEQYF. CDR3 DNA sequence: TGTGCCAGCAGCCTTGGGACTAGCGGGGGCTCCTACGAGCAGTACTTC.

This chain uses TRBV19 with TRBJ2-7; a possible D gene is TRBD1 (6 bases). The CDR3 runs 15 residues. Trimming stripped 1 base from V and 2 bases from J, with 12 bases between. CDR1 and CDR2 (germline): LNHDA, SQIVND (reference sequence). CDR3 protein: CASSIVGGQTYEQYF. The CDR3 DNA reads TGTGCCAGTAGTATAGTAGGAGGACAGACCTACGAGCAGTACTTC.

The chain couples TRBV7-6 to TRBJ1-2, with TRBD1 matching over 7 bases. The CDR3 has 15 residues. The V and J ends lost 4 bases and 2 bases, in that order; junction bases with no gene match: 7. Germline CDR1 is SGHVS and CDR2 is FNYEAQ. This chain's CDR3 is CASSSTGAPNYGYTF. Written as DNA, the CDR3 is TGTGCCAGCAGCTCCACAGGGGCCCCGAACTATGGCTACACCTTC.

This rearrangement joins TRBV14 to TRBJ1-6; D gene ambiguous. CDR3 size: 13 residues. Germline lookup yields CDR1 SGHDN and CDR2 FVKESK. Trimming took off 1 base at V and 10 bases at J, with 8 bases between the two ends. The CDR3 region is CASSQAAISPLHF. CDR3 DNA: TGTGCCAGCAGCCAAGCCGCAATCTCACCCCTCCACTTT. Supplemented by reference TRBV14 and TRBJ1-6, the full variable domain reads EAGVTQFPSHSVIEKGQTVTLRCDPISGHDNLYWYRRVMGKEIKFLLHFVKESKQDESGMPNNRFLAERTGGTYSTLKVQPAELEDSGVYFCASSQAAISPLHFGNGTRLTVT.

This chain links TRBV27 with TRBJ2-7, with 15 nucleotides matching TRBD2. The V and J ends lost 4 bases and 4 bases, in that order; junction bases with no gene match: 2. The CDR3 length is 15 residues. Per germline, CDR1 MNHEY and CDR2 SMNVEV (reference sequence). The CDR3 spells CASSWGLAGGYEQYF. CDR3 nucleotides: TGTGCCAGCAGTTGGGGACTAGCGGGAGGATACGAGCAGTACTTC.

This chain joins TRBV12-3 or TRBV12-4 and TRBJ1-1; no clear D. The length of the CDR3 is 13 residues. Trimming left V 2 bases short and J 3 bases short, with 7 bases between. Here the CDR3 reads CASSLREDTEAFF. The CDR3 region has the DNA TGTGCCAGCAGTTTAAGGGAGGACACTGAAGCTTTCTTT.

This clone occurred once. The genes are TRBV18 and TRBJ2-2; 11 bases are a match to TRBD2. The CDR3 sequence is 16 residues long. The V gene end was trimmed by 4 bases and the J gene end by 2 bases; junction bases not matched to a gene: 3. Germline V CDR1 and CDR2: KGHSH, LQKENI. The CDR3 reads CASSLTSGSNTGELFF. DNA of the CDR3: TGTGCCAGCTCACTCACTAGCGGGAGTAACACCGGGGAGCTGTTTTTT. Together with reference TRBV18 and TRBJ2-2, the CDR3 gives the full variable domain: NAGVMQNPRHLVRRRGQEARLRCSPMKGHSHVYWYRQLPEEGLKFMVYLQKENIIDESGMPKERFSAEFPKEGPSILRIQQVVRGDSAAYFCASSLTSGSNTGELFFGEGSRLTVL.

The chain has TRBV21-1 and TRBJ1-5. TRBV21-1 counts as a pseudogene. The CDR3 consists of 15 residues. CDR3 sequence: CASSKGTDSNQPQHF. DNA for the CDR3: TGTGCCAGCAGCAAAGGAACGGACAGCAATCAGCCCCAGCATTTT.

The CDR3, as DNA: TGTGCCAGCAGCCGGCGCACAGGGGGCGGAGGAAACGAGCAGTACTTC. Translation: CASSRRTGGGGNEQYF. The chain is built from TRBV3-1 (or the pseudogene TRBV3-2) and TRBJ2-7, with TRBD1 matching over 9 bases. Germline V gives CDR1 LGHDT, CDR2 YNNKEL (reference sequence). This CDR3 contains 16 residues. With 4 bases clipped from V and 5 bases from J, the junction kept 12 bases outside the gene matches.

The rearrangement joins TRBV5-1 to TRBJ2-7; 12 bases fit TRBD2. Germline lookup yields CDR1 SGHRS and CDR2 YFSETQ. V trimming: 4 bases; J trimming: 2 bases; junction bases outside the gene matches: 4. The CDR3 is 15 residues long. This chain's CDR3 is CASSPGLAGTYEQYF. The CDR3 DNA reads TGCGCCAGCAGCCCTGGACTAGCGGGGACCTACGAGCAGTACTTC. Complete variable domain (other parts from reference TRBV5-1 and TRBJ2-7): KAGVTQTPRYLIKTRGQQVTLSCSPISGHRSVSWYQQTPGQGLQFLFEYFSETQRNKGNFPGRFSGRQFSNSRSEMNVSTLELGDSALYLCASSPGLAGTYEQYFGPGTRLTVT.

The CDR3 DNA follows: TGCGCCAGCAGCTTGGGATTGGACAGATTTTTCTATGGCTACACCTTC. It translates to CASSLGLDRFFYGYTF. This chain links TRBV5-1 with TRBJ1-2, with a weak D call TRBD1 (6 bases). V gave up 0 bases and J gave up 4 bases, with 16 bases separating them. This CDR3 has 16 amino acids. Germline V gives CDR1 SGHRS, CDR2 YFSETQ.